Listed below are T cell receptor beta chains from one sample, sequenced in a study of blood T cell repertoires in COVID-19. Only in-frame clones appear in the TCRdb table, and some are missing; sequencing was by immunoSEQ multiplex PCR. This table has 120,000 to 150,000 clones, 87% appearing once. Sequencing was carried out using peripheral blood. These receptors came from a man older than 75 with acute or convalescent COVID-19. The CDR3 runs from the conserved cysteine through the conserved F or W. Each record gives: J gene, CDR3 length, D gene, V gene, clone size, CDR3 protein, CDR3 DNA. The D gene is left open where the match is weak. Part of the rows lack a size; the others show once, few, many or a class for expanded clones.

TRBJ2-1,19,NA,TRBV5-1,NA,CASSLGGVGSTSTGNEQFF,TGCGCCAGCAGCTTGGGGGGAGTTGGTAGCACCTCGACCGGGAATGAGCAGTTCTTC
TRBJ1-2,12,NA,TRBV3-1/TRBV3-2,NA,CASSPGIYGYTF,TGTGCCAGCAGCCCGGGGATCTATGGCTACACCTTC
TRBJ1-1,12,NA,TRBV3-1/TRBV3-2,NA,CASSPGNTEAFF,TGTGCCAGCAGCCCAGGGAACACTGAAGCTTTCTTT
TRBJ2-3,16,TRBD2,TRBV19,NA,CASSVTSGPGTDTQYF,TGTGCCAGTAGTGTCACTAGCGGGCCAGGAACAGATACGCAGTATTTT
TRBJ1-3,16,NA,TRBV3-1/TRBV3-2,NA,CASSHSLLGGENTIYF,TGTGCCAGCAGCCACAGTCTTTTGGGGGGAGAAAACACCATATATTTT
TRBJ1-2,17,NA,TRBV10-2,NA,CASSEKVGRPSSYGYTF,TGCGCCAGCAGTGAGAAGGTGGGGCGACCGTCTAGCTATGGCTACACCTTC
TRBJ1-2,17,TRBD1,TRBV10-3,NA,CAISESGQGSANYGYTF,TGTGCCATCAGTGAGTCGGGACAGGGATCGGCTAACTATGGCTACACCTTC
TRBJ1-3,13,NA,TRBV6-5,NA,CASSLTGGNTIYF,TGTGCCAGCAGTCTGACAGGAGGAAACACCATATATTTT
TRBJ1-5,15,NA,TRBV5-8,NA,CASSWGRRGGQPQHF,TGTGCCAGCAGCTGGGGGAGGCGTGGGGGTCAGCCCCAGCATTTT
TRBJ1-5,13,TRBD1,TRBV18,NA,CASSGTENQPQHF,TGTGCCAGCTCAGGGACAGAAAATCAGCCCCAGCATTTT
TRBJ1-5,13,NA,TRBV24-1,NA,CATSEDSHQPQHF,TGTGCCACCAGTGAGGACAGTCATCAGCCCCAGCATTTT
TRBJ2-2,17,TRBD1,TRBV7-6,NA,CASSTGTGSKSTGELFF,TGTGCCAGCAGCACCGGGACAGGGAGTAAGAGCACCGGGGAGCTGTTTTTT
TRBJ2-1,16,TRBD1,TRBV6-1,NA,CASSEFEGASYNEQFF,TGTGCCAGCAGTGAATTTGAGGGGGCCTCCTACAATGAGCAGTTCTTC
TRBJ2-7,12,TRBD2,TRBV19,once,CASRRGVGEQYF,TGTGCCAGTAGGCGGGGGGTAGGCGAGCAGTACTTC
TRBJ2-1,16,NA,TRBV9,NA,CASSAQTPKPYNEQFF,TGTGCCAGCAGCGCCCAGACACCCAAACCCTACAATGAGCAGTTCTTC
TRBJ2-3,13,TRBD1,TRBV20-1,once,CSASPTGVDTQYF,TGCAGTGCTAGTCCCACAGGGGTCGATACGCAGTATTTT
TRBJ2-2,14,TRBD1,TRBV19,NA,CASQQGSNTGELFF,TGTGCCAGTCAACAGGGGTCAAACACCGGGGAGCTGTTTTTT
TRBJ2-7,17,TRBD2,TRBV5-1,NA,CASSPKGPGGTSYEQYF,TGCGCCAGCAGCCCAAAGGGCCCGGGGGGGACCTCCTACGAGCAGTACTTC
TRBJ2-2,14,TRBD1,TRBV14,NA,CASSTGQGVGELFF,TGTGCCAGCAGCACTGGACAGGGTGTCGGGGAGCTGTTTTTT
TRBJ2-5,15,NA,TRBV6-7,NA,CASSDPTRDQETQYF,TGTGCCAGCAGCGACCCAACTAGAGACCAAGAGACCCAGTACTTC
TRBJ1-5,15,NA,TRBV27,NA,CASRSGGRGNQPQHF,TGTGCCAGCCGATCGGGGGGGCGTGGCAATCAGCCCCAGCATTTT
TRBJ2-1,15,TRBD2,TRBV7-9,NA,CASSFSSGRGTEQFF,TGTGCCAGCAGCTTTAGTAGCGGGAGAGGCACTGAGCAGTTCTTC
TRBJ2-3,17,NA,TRBV28,NA,CASRTVRRLASTDTQYF,TGTGCCAGCAGGACCGTCCGTAGACTGGCTAGCACAGATACGCAGTATTTT
TRBJ2-2,16,TRBD2,TRBV29-1,NA,CSVEGLAGGLTGELFF,TGCAGCGTTGAAGGTCTAGCGGGAGGTTTAACCGGGGAGCTGTTTTTT
TRBJ2-7,13,NA,TRBV11-2,NA,CASSSGFSYEQYF,TGTGCCAGCAGCTCAGGGTTTTCCTACGAGCAGTACTTC
TRBJ2-2,14,TRBD1,TRBV6-4,NA,CASSPNRGTGELFF,TGTGCCAGCAGTCCCAACAGGGGCACCGGGGAGCTGTTTTTT
TRBJ1-6,14,TRBD1,TRBV18,NA,CASSPTGANSPLHF,TGTGCCAGCTCACCGACAGGGGCTAATTCACCCCTCCACTTT
TRBJ1-4,14,NA,TRBV30,NA,CAWSGSGTNEKLFF,TGTGCCTGGAGTGGGTCGGGGACTAATGAAAAACTGTTTTTT
TRBJ1-2,14,TRBD1,TRBV28,NA,CASRETGTGPGYTF,TGTGCCAGCAGAGAGACCGGGACAGGGCCTGGCTACACCTTC
TRBJ2-7,15,NA,TRBV3-1/TRBV3-2,NA,CASSQEEGGRDEQYF,TGTGCCAGCAGCCAAGAGGAAGGGGGTCGCGACGAGCAGTACTTC
TRBJ2-5,14,NA,TRBV25-1,NA,CASSGERLQETQYF,TGTGCCAGCAGTGGAGAGCGCTTACAAGAGACCCAGTACTTC
TRBJ2-3,16,TRBD2,TRBV5-1,NA,CASSPGALADTDTQYF,TGCGCCAGCAGCCCCGGGGCACTAGCGGACACAGATACGCAGTATTTT
TRBJ2-5,17,NA,TRBV5-1,once,CASSSVVGLQGQETQYF,TGCGCCAGCAGCTCGGTCGTGGGGCTACAAGGCCAAGAGACCCAGTACTTC
TRBJ2-3,15,TRBD2,TRBV7-9,NA,CASSPGLARPDTQYF,TGTGCCAGCAGCCCGGGACTAGCTAGGCCAGATACGCAGTATTTT
TRBJ1-2,14,NA,TRBV10-2,NA,CASSEAGSFYGYTF,TGCGCCAGCAGTGAAGCAGGGTCCTTCTATGGCTACACCTTC
TRBJ1-2,11,NA,TRBV3-1/TRBV3-2,NA,CASSRLEGYTF,TGTGCCAGCAGCCGGTTGGAGGGCTACACCTTC
TRBJ2-1,13,NA,TRBV19,NA,CASSMASSFEQFF,TGTGCCAGTAGTATGGCCTCTAGTTTTGAGCAGTTCTTC
TRBJ1-3,16,TRBD1,TRBV9,NA,CASSGRDRTSGNTIYF,TGTGCCAGCAGCGGACGGGACAGGACCTCTGGAAACACCATATATTTT
TRBJ2-2,17,TRBD2,TRBV24-1,NA,CATRGTSGGSNTGELFF,TGTGCCACCAGAGGTACTAGCGGGGGATCGAACACCGGGGAGCTGTTTTTT
TRBJ1-1,11,NA,TRBV5-1,NA,CASRQGTEAFF,TGCGCCAGCAGACAGGGCACTGAAGCTTTCTTT
TRBJ1-1,14,NA,TRBV5-1,NA,CASSSALQGTEAFF,TGCGCCAGCAGCTCAGCACTACAGGGCACTGAAGCTTTCTTT
TRBJ2-7,14,TRBD1,TRBV3-1/TRBV3-2,few,CASSASGTGYEQYF,TGTGCCAGCAGCGCATCTGGGACAGGCTACGAGCAGTACTTC
TRBJ2-1,18,TRBD2,TRBV9,NA,CASSLGLAGEMFGNEQFF,TGTGCCAGCAGCCTGGGACTAGCGGGAGAGATGTTTGGCAATGAGCAGTTCTTC
TRBJ2-1,19,NA,TRBV27,NA,CASTHLPRGLAFLGEEQFF,TGTGCCAGCACCCACCTACCGCGTGGCTTAGCGTTCCTTGGGGAGGAGCAGTTCTTC
TRBJ2-3,16,NA,TRBV7-3,NA,CASSFGGRLGTDTQYF,TGTGCCAGCAGCTTTGGAGGGAGGTTGGGCACAGATACGCAGTATTTT
TRBJ1-6,17,NA,TRBV5-4,once,CASSFVLGGQYNSPLHF,TGTGCCAGCAGCTTCGTATTAGGCGGACAGTATAATTCACCCCTCCACTTT
TRBJ2-5,15,NA,TRBV6-5,NA,CASRRQTVLEETQYF,TGTGCCAGCAGGCGCCAGACAGTATTAGAAGAGACCCAGTACTTC
TRBJ1-2,14,NA,TRBV4-2,few,CASSQDSDNYGYTF,TGTGCCAGCAGCCAAGATTCAGATAACTATGGCTACACCTTC
TRBJ1-3,16,TRBD1,TRBV5-1,NA,CASSLVGQAPGNTIYF,TGCGCCAGCAGCTTGGTTGGACAGGCTCCAGGAAACACCATATATTTT